What follows is one TCR beta chain and its context. The assay was immunoSEQ multiplex PCR, and TCRdb's table has in-frame clones only and misses some. The repertoire holds about 83,000 clones, roughly 90% seen once, with approximately 4.5% in the top ten. Losses at the gene ends were 0 bases for V and 0 bases for J; bases not matched to a gene: 3. This CDR3 has 15 residues. Germline-derived CDR1 and CDR2 are SGHKS and YYEKEE (reference sequence). The data belong to a study of T cell responses to AZD1222 COVID-19 vaccine. The rearrangement joins TRBV5-5 to TRBJ2-7; TRBD2 matches 7 bases. The clonotype was recovered from an adult in good health. Source: peripheral blood, taken on day 0 of MenACWY control vaccination. CDR3 DNA: TGTGCCAGCAGCTTGGGGGAGGGGCGCTCCTACGAGCAGTACTTC. It specifies CASSLGEGRSYEQYF.